These T cell receptor beta chains were read from a single sample in a study of radiotherapy plus CTLA-4 blockade in lung cancer. Sequencing used immunoSEQ multiplex PCR; TCRdb keeps in-frame clones, though not all of them. Here the sample spans roughly 44,000 clones, 70% to 80% being singletons. Source: peripheral blood, taken from a patient treated with radiotherapy plus ipilimumab. The origin of the receptors is a human donor with non-small cell lung cancer who had stable disease on radiotherapy plus ipilimumab. The CDR3 runs from the conserved cysteine through the conserved F or W. The D gene is left open where the match is weak. Clone size is stated in some rows and not others, as once, few, many or a class when expanded.

D	size	J	V	DNA	CDR3
TRBD1	few	TRBJ1-2	TRBV6-5	TGTGCCAGCAGTCCGGGACAGTACTATGGCTACACCTTC	CASSPGQYYGYTF
TRBD1	few	TRBJ1-2	TRBV28	TGTGCCAGTCACGACAGGGGTAACTATGGCTACACCTTC	CASHDRGNYGYTF
NA	NA	TRBJ1-6	TRBV7-8	TGTGCCAGCAGCCAGGACACGAGTGGTTCACCCCTCCACTTT	CASSQDTSGSPLHF
NA	NA	TRBJ1-1	TRBV19	TGTGCCAGTAGTATGCGCCGGGAGCTGAACACTGAAGCTTTCTTT	CASSMRRELNTEAFF
NA	few	TRBJ1-2	TRBV6-6	TGTGCCAGCAGTAACTACCATACCGGGAAATCCTATGGCTACACCTTC	CASSNYHTGKSYGYTF
NA	NA	TRBJ1-2	TRBV13	TGCGCCAGCAGCGCGGGCCCGGGGGGGGGCTATGGCTACACCTTC	CASSAGPGGGYGYTF
NA	NA	TRBJ2-1	TRBV5-1	TGCGCCAGCAGCATCGGGACTTCCAATGAGCAGTTCTTC	CASSIGTSNEQFF
TRBD1	once	TRBJ1-1	TRBV15	TGTGCCACCAGCATAGACAGGGCGAACACTGAAGCTTTCTTT	CATSIDRANTEAFF
TRBD1	NA	TRBJ1-2	TRBV6-5	TGTGCCAGCAGACCACAGGGGGCTGGTGGCTACACCTTC	CASRPQGAGGYTF
NA	NA	TRBJ1-5	TRBV12-5	TGTGCTAGTCGCGGACCATTAACCGAGCCCCAGCATTTT	CASRGPLTEPQHF
NA	NA	TRBJ1-1	TRBV10-2	TGCGCCAGCTGCAGGAATAGAGGGACTGAAGCTTTCTTT	CASCRNRGTEAFF
TRBD2	NA	TRBJ2-3	TRBV10-3	TGTGCCATCGGGCGAGCGGGGGTTAGCACAGATACGCAGTATTTT	CAIGRAGVSTDTQYF
NA	NA	TRBJ2-7	TRBV5-1	TGCGCCAGCAGCCCTATGGATGGAGATGGGCCCTACGAGCAGTACTTC	CASSPMDGDGPYEQYF